The 4 T cell receptor beta chains listed next were all sequenced from one sample in a study of identical twins. From the 5' RACE reads, TCRdb called clonotypes with MiXCR, one entry per CDR3 protein. The repertoire holds 1,800,000 or so distinct CDR3 sequences, around a third seen once, with around 0.25% in the top ten. The specimen sequenced was cord blood. These receptors all come from a newborn girl in good health.

The chain joins TRBV7-9 to TRBJ2-5; D is perhaps TRBD1 (5 bases). The assigned J gene may be wrong: the sequence end matches TRBJ2-7 better. Per the germline V gene, CDR1 is SEHNR and CDR2 is FQNEAQ (reference sequence). CDR3 length: 16 amino acids. CDR3 in amino acids: CASSHIIDSSTYEQYF. Written as DNA, the CDR3 is TGTGCCAGCAGCCACATTATAGACAGCTCGACCTACGAGCAGTACTTC.

This chain joins TRBV5-1 and TRBJ2-1; 7 positions match TRBD2. Gene TRBJ2-7 matches the end of the DNA better, so the J call may be wrong. This CDR3 is built from 19 residues. The germline V gene encodes CDR1 SGHRS and CDR2 YFSETQ. The CDR3 protein is CASSPTSPSGLSSYNEQYF. In nucleotides, the CDR3 is TGCGCCAGCAGCCCCACCAGCCCTAGCGGACTAAGCTCCTACAATGAGCAGTACTTC.

The chain combines TRBV6-1 with TRBJ1-1; D is perhaps TRBD1 (6 bases). The germline CDR1 and CDR2 sequences are MNHNS and SASEGT. This CDR3 contains 17 residues. Trimming left V 4 bases short and J 1 base short, with 19 bases between. The CDR3 spells CASSACTTQGRNTEAFF. CDR3 bases: TGTGCCAGCAGTGCCTGCACAACTCAGGGGAGGAACACTGAAGCTTTCTTT.

This clonotype was picked up one time. The chain joins TRBV25-1 to TRBJ1-2; possible D gene TRBD1, 5 bases. Germline CDR1 is MGHDK and CDR2 is SYGVNS. The V and J ends lost 3 bases and 5 bases respectively, with 13 bases between them. This CDR3 spans 14 amino acids. CDR3 in amino acids: CASSEGPSSYGYTF. CDR3 nucleotide sequence: TGTGCCAGCAGTGAGGGACCCTCTTCTTATGGCTACACCTTC.